This TCR beta chain was obtained from a study of OX40 agonist ivuxolimab in advanced cancers. As for the study in general: Three partial responders included one hepatocellular carcinoma patient and two cutaneous melanoma patients.

Sequencing used immunoSEQ multiplex PCR; TCRdb keeps in-frame clones, though not all of them. The sample comprises about 69,000 clones, about 89% of which are singletons, and 0.25% to 0.3% rests with the top ten. This clone has just one count. The TCR originated in an adult with an advanced solid tumor such as melanoma, head and neck, liver or kidney cancer. The material was CD4+ or CD8+ T cells sorted from blood, obtained in a trial of the OX40 agonist ivuxolimab.

CDR3 in amino acids: CASSVTGTGVSEQYF. The CDR3 DNA is TGTGCCAGCAGCGTTACCGGGACAGGGGTCTCCGAGCAGTACTTC. The V gene is TRBV9, the J gene TRBJ2-7, with 10 bases fitting TRBD1. Germline V gene sequence: CDR1 SGDLS, CDR2 YYNGEE. V gave up 2 bases and J gave up 6 bases; unmatched junction bases: 8. CDR3 length: 15 amino acids.